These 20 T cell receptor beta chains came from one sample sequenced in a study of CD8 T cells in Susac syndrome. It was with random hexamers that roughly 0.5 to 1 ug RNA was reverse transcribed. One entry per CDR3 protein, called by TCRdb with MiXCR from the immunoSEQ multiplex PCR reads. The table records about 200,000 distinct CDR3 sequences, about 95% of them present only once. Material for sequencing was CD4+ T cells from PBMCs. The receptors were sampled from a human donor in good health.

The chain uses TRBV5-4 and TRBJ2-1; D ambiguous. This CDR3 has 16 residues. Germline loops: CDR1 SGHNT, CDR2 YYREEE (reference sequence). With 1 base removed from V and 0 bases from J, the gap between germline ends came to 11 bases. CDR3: CASSLPGPSSYNEQFF. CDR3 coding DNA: TGTGCCAGCAGCTTGCCCGGGCCCAGCTCCTACAATGAGCAGTTCTTC. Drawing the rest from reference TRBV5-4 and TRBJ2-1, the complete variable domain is ETGVTQSPTHLIKTRGQQVTLRCSSQSGHNTVSWYQQALGQGPQFIFQYYREEENGRGNFPPRFSGLQFPNYSSELNVNALELDDSALYLCASSLPGPSSYNEQFFGPGTRLTVL.

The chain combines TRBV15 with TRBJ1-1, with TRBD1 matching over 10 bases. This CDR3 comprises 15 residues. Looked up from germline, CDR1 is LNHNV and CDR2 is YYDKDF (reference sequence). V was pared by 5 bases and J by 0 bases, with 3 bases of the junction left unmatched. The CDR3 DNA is TGTGCCACCAGCCCCGGGACAGGGGTGAACACTGAAGCTTTCTTT. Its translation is CATSPGTGVNTEAFF.

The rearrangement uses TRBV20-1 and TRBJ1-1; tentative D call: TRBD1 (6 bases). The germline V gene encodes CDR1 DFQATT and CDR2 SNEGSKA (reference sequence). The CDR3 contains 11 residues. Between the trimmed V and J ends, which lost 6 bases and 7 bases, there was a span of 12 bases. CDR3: CSAQTGSEAFF. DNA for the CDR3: TGCAGTGCCCAAACAGGGAGTGAAGCTTTCTTT.

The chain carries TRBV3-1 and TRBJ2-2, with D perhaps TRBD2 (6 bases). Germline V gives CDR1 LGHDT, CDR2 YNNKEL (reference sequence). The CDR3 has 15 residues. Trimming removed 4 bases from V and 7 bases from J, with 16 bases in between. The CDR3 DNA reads TGTGCCAGCAGCCTACGACTAGATGCGGGCGGGGAGCTGTTTTTT. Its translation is CASSLRLDAGGELFF. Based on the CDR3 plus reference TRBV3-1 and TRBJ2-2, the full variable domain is DTAVSQTPKYLVTQMGNDKSIKCEQNLGHDTMYWYKQDSKKFLKIMFSYNNKELIINETVPNRFSPKSPDKAHLNLHINSLELGDSAVYFCASSLRLDAGGELFFGEGSRLTVL.

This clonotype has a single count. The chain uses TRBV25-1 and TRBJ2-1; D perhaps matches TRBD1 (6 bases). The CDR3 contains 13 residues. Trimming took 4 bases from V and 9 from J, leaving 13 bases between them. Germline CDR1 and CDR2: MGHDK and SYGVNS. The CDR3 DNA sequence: TGTGCCAGCAGTGCTCCTGGGGGCGGTGAGCAGTTCTTC. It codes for CASSAPGGGEQFF.

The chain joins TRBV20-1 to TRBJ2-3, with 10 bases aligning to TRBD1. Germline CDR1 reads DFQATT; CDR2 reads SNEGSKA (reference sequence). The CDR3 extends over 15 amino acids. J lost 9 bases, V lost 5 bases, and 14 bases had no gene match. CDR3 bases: TGCAGTGCTGACATGACAGGGGGCTATACTCGAACGCAGTATTTT. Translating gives CSADMTGGYTRTQYF.

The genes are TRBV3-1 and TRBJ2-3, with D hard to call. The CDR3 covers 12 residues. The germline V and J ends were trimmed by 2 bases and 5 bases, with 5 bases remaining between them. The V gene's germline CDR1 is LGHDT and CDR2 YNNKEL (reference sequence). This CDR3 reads CASSQLGDTQYF. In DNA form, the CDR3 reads TGTGCCAGCAGCCAATTAGGAGATACGCAGTATTTT.

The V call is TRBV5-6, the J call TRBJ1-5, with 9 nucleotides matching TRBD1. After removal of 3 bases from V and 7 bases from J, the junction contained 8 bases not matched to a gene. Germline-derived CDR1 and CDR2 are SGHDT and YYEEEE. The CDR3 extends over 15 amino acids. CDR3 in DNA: TGTGCCAGCAGCTGGCGGGACAGGGACGGGCAGCCCCAGCATTTT. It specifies CASSWRDRDGQPQHF.

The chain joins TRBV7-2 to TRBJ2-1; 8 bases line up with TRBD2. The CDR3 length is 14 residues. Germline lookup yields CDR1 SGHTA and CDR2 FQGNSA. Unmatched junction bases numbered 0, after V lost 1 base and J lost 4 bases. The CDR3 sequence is CASSLGGGYNEQFF. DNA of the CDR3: TGTGCCAGCAGCTTAGGCGGGGGGTACAATGAGCAGTTCTTC. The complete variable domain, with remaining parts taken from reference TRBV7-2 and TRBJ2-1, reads GAGVSQSPSNKVTEKGKDVELRCDPISGHTALYWYRQSLGQGLEFLIYFQGNSAPDKSGLPSDRFSAERTGGSVSTLTIQRTQQEDSAVYLCASSLGGGYNEQFFGPGTRLTVL.

DNA of the CDR3: TGTGCCAGCAGGACGGAAAATCAGCCCCAGCATTTT. Translating gives CASRTENQPQHF. The chain couples TRBV2 to TRBJ1-5; D call uncertain. This CDR3 is built from 12 residues. Germline CDR1 and CDR2: SNHLY and FYNNEI. V was pared by 6 bases and J by 4 bases, with 7 bases between.

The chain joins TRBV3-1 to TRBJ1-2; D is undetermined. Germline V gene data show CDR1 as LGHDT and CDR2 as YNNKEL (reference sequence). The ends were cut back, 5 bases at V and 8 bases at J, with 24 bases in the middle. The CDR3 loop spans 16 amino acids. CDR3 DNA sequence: TGTGCCAGCAGCGAGACCCAAAGACCCGTGACTATCGGCTACACCTTC. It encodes CASSETQRPVTIGYTF.

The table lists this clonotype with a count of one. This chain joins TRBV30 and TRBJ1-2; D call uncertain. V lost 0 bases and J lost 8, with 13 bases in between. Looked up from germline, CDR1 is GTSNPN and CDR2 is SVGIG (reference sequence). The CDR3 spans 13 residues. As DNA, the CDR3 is TGTGCCTGGAGTGTACAAGAAACCGGGGGCTACACCTTC. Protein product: CAWSVQETGGYTF.

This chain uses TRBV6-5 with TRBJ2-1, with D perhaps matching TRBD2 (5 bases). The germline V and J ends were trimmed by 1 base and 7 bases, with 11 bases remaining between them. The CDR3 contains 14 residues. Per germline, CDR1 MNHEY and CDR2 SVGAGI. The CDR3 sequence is CASSYLGVRNEQFF. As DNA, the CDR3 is TGTGCCAGCAGTTACTTGGGAGTTCGGAATGAGCAGTTCTTC.

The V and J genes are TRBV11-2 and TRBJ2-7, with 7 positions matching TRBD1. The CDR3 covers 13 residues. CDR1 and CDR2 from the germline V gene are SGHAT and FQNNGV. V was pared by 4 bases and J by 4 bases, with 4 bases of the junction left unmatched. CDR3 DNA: TGTGCCAGCAGCTCTGACAGGGAATACGAGCAGTACTTC. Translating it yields CASSSDREYEQYF.

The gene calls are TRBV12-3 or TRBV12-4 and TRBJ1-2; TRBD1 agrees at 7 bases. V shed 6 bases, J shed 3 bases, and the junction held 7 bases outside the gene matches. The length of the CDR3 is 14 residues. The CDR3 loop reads CASSQRTGHYGYTF. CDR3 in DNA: TGTGCCAGCAGCCAACGGACAGGACACTATGGCTACACCTTC.

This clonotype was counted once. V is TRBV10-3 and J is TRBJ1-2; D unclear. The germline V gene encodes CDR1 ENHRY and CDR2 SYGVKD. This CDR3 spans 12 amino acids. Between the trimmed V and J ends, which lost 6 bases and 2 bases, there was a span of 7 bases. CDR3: CAIRGSNYGYTF. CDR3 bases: TGTGCCATCAGGGGATCGAACTATGGCTACACCTTC.

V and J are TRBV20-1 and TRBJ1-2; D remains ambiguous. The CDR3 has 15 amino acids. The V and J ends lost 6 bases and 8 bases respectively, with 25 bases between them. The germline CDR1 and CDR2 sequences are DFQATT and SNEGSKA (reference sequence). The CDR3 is CSASGDPTPVEGYTF. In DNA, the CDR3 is TGCAGTGCCTCGGGAGACCCCACCCCGGTTGAGGGCTACACCTTC.

The CDR3 bases are TGCACCACACGGGGGGAGACAGATACGCAGTATTTT. Translated, it gives CTTRGETDTQYF. J is TRBJ2-3 and V is TRBV29-1; 7 nucleotides align to TRBD2. CDR3 length: 12 amino acids. Germline-derived CDR1 and CDR2 are SQVTM and ANQGSEA.

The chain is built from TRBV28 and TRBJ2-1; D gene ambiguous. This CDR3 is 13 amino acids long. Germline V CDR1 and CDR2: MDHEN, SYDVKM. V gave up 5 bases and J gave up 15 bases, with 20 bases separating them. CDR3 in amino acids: CASSLQAGPPTFF. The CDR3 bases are TGTGCCAGCAGTCTCCAAGCCGGGCCCCCTACGTTCTTC.

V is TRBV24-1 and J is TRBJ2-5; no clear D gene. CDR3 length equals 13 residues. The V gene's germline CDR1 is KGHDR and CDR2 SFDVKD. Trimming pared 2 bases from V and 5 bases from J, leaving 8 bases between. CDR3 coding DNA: TGTGCCACCAGTGATTCTGTGCGGGAGACCCAGTACTTC. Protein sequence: CATSDSVRETQYF.